This T cell receptor (beta chain) was sequenced in a study of T cells after posttransplantation cyclophosphamide. Findings and caveats of the study: After PTCy, TRB diversity resembled that of CNI/methotrexate controls. TRB overlap between skin or GI tissue T cells and blood was limited.

Treatment was busulfan-fludarabine conditioning, a marrow graft, and cyclophosphamide on days +3 and +4. There are a few counts of this clone. Its target is unknown. Germline CDR1 MNHNY, CDR2 SVGAGI (reference sequence). The CDR3 loop spans 15 amino acids. The V and J ends lost 2 bases and 10 bases, in that order; junction bases with no gene match: 7. Generated by immunoSEQ multiplex PCR, the TCRdb table keeps only in-frame clones and is missing some. The table has tens of thousands of clones, around 91% seen once. The input for sequencing was PBMCs, taken less than 70 days after allogeneic stem cell transplant with posttransplant cyclophosphamide. The chain couples TRBV6-6 to TRBJ1-6; 8 bases are a match to TRBD1. The receptor comes from a male patient over 55 who received an allogeneic stem cell transplant from a related donor and was CMV-positive. The graft donor may have contributed some T cells. CDR3 residues: CASSYMGQVGSPLHF. The CDR3 DNA reads as TGTGCCAGCAGTTACATGGGACAGGTGGGCTCACCCCTCCACTTT.